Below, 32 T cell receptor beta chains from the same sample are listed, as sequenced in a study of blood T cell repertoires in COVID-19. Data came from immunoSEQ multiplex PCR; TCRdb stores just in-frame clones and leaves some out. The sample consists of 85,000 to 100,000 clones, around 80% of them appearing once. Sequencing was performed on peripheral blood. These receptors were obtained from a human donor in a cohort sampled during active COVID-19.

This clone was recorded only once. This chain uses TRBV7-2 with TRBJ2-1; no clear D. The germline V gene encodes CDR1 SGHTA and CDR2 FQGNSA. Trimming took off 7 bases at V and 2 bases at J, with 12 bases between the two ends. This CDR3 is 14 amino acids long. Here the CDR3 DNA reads TGTGCCAGCACCCGCATTGGGCCCTACAATGAGCAGTTCTTC. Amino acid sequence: CASTRIGPYNEQFF.

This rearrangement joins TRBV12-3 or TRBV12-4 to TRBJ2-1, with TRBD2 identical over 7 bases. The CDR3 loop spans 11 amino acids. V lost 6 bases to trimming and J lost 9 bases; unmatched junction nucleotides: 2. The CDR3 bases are TGTGCCAGCAGCCCTAGCGGTGAGCAGTTCTTC. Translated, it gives CASSPSGEQFF.

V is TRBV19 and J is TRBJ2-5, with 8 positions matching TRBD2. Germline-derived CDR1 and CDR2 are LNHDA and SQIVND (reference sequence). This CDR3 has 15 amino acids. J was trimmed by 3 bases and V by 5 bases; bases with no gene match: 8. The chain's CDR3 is CASSSPGLVKETQYF. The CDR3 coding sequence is TGTGCCAGTAGTTCACCGGGACTAGTAAAAGAGACCCAGTACTTC.

The chain's CDR3 is CASSSQSGSNTGELFF. The DNA for the CDR3 is TGTGCCAGCAGTTCACAAAGCGGGAGCAACACCGGGGAGCTGTTTTTT. V usage is TRBV5-5 and J usage is TRBJ2-2; 8 bases line up with TRBD2. CDR1 and CDR2 (germline): SGHKS, YYEKEE (reference sequence). The CDR3 extends over 16 amino acids. V lost 5 bases to trimming and J lost 2 bases; unmatched junction nucleotides: 8.

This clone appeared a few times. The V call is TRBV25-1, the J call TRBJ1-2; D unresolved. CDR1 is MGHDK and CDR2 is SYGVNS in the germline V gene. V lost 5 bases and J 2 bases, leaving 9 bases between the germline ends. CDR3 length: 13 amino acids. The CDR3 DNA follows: TGTGCCAGCAGTTCCAGGAACAACTATGGCTACACCTTC. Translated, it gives CASSSRNNYGYTF.

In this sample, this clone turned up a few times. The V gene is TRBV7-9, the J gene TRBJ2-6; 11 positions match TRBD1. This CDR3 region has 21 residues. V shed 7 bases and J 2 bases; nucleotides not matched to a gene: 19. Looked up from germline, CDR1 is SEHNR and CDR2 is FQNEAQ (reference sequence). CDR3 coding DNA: TGTGCCAGCACTTACTGGGACAACTCCGGGACAGGGGGAACTGGGGCCAACGTCCTGACTTTC. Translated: CASTYWDNSGTGGTGANVLTF.

For the CDR3, the DNA is TGTGCCAGCAGTTCATATGGCTACACCTTC. It yields the protein CASSSYGYTF. This chain uses TRBV28 with TRBJ1-2; D not resolved. Germline-derived CDR1 and CDR2 are MDHEN and SYDVKM. The CDR3 is made up of 10 amino acids. V gave up 4 bases and J gave up 5 bases, with 2 bases separating them.

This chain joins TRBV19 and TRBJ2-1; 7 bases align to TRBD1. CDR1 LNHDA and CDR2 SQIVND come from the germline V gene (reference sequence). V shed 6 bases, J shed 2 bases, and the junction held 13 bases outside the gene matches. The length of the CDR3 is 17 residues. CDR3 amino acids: CASRKQGSVDTYNEQFF. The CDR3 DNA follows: TGTGCCAGTAGGAAACAGGGGTCAGTGGATACCTACAATGAGCAGTTCTTC.

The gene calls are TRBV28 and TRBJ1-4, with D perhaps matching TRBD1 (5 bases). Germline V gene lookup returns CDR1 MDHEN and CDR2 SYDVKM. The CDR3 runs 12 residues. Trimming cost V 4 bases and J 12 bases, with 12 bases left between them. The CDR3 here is CASSSTRAELFF. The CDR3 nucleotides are TGTGCCAGCAGTTCCACCAGGGCGGAACTGTTTTTT.

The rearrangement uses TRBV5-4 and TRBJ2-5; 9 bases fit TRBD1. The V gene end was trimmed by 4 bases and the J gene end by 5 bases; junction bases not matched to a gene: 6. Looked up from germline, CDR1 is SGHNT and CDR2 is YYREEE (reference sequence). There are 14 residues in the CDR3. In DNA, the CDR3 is TGTGCCAGCAGCCTCGGACAGGGGAGGGAGACCCAGTACTTC. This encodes CASSLGQGRETQYF.

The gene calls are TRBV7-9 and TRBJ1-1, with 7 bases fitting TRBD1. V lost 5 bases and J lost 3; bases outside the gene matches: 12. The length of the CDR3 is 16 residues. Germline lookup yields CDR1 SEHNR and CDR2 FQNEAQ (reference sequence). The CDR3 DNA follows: TGTGCCAGCAGCGACTCAGGCCGCAGGGGGGACACTGAAGCTTTCTTT. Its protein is CASSDSGRRGDTEAFF.

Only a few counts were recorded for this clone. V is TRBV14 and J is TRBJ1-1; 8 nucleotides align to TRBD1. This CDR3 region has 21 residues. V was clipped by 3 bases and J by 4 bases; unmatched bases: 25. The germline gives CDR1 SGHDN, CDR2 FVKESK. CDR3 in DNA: TGTGCCAGCAGCCAGTTGACAGGGGACTGGATTCATGAATCGACGGGCACTGAAGCTTTCTTT. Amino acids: CASSQLTGDWIHESTGTEAFF.

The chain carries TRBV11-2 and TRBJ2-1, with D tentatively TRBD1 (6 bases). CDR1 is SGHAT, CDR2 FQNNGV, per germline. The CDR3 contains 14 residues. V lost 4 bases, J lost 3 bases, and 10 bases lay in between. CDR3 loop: CASSSRGNYNEQFF. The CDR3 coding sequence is TGTGCCAGCAGCTCTAGGGGGAACTACAATGAGCAGTTCTTC.

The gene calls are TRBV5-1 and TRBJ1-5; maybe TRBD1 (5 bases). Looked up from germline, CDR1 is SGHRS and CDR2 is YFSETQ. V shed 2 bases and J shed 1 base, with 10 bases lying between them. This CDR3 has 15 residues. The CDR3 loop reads CASSFGGESNQPQHF. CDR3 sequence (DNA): TGCGCCAGCAGCTTTGGAGGGGAGAGCAATCAGCCCCAGCATTTT.

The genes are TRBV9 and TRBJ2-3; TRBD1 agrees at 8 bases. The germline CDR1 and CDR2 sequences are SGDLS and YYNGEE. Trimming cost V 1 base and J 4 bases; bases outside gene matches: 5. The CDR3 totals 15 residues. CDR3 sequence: CASSVLGQGSDTQYF. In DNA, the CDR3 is TGTGCCAGCAGCGTACTAGGACAGGGATCAGATACGCAGTATTTT.

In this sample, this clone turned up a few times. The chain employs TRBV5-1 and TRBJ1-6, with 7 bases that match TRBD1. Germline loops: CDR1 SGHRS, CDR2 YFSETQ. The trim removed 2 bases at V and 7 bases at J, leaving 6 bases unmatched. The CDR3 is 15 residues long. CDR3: CASSFTGDSNSPLHF. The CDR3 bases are TGCGCCAGCAGCTTTACGGGGGACAGCAATTCACCCCTCCACTTT.

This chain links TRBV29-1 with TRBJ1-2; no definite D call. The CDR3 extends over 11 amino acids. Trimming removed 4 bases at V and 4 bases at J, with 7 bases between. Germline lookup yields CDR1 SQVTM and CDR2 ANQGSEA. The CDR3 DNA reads TGCAGCGTTGCGCAGGCCTATGGCTACACCTTC. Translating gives CSVAQAYGYTF.

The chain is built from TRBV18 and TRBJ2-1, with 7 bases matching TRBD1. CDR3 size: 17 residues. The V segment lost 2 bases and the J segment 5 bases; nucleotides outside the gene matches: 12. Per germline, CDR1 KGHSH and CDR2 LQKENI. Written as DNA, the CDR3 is TGTGCCAGCTCACCATACGGGCAGGGGGAAGGAAACAATGAGCAGTTCTTC. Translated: CASSPYGQGEGNNEQFF.

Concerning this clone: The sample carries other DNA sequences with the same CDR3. CDR3 nucleotide sequence: TGCGCCAGCAGCCCAGGACAGCCTGGGGAGACCCAGTACTTC. Amino acids: CASSPGQPGETQYF. The V and J genes are TRBV5-1 and TRBJ2-5; possibly TRBD1 for D (6 bases). Germline CDR1 reads SGHRS; CDR2 reads YFSETQ. The CDR3 extends over 14 amino acids. The V and J ends lost 4 bases and 5 bases respectively, with 15 bases between them. Combining the CDR3 with reference TRBV5-1 and TRBJ2-5 gives the whole variable domain KAGVTQTPRYLIKTRGQQVTLSCSPISGHRSVSWYQQTPGQGLQFLFEYFSETQRNKGNFPGRFSGRQFSNSRSEMNVSTLELGDSALYLCASSPGQPGETQYFGPGTRLLVL.

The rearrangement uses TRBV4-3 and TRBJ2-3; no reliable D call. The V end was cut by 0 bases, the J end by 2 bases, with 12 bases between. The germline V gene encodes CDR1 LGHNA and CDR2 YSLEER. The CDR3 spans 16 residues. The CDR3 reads CASSQEAVLPTDTQYF. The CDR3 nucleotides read TGCGCCAGCAGCCAAGAAGCCGTCCTACCCACAGATACGCAGTATTTT.

The DNA of the CDR3 is TGTGCCAGCACCAAACAGGGAACCCCCCAGTACTTC. It yields the protein CASTKQGTPQYF. The genes are TRBV12-3 or TRBV12-4 and TRBJ2-5; TRBD1 might be the D (6 bases). Trimming pared 7 bases from V and 9 bases from J, leaving 15 bases between. The CDR3 totals 12 residues.

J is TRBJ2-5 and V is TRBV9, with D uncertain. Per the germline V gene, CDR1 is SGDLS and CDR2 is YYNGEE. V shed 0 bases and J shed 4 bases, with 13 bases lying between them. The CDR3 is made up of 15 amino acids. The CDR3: CASSVEELPLETQYF. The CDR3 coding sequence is TGTGCCAGCAGCGTAGAAGAACTTCCCCTAGAGACCCAGTACTTC.

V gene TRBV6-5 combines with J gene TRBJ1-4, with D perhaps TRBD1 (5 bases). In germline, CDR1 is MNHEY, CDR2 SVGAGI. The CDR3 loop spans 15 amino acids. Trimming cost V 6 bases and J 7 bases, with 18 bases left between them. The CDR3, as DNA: TGTGCCAGCAGCCAAAATACAGGCTCCACTGAAAAACTGTTTTTT. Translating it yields CASSQNTGSTEKLFF.

This chain's CDR3 is CASSEEAGVRYNSPLHF. The CDR3 DNA reads TGTGCCAGCAGTGAAGAGGCAGGGGTCCGATATAATTCACCCCTCCACTTT. V usage is TRBV6-1 and J usage is TRBJ1-6, with TRBD1 as a possible D gene (6 bases). The CDR3 has 17 amino acids. Germline loops: CDR1 MNHNS, CDR2 SASEGT. V shed 1 base and J shed 4 bases, with 14 bases lying between them.

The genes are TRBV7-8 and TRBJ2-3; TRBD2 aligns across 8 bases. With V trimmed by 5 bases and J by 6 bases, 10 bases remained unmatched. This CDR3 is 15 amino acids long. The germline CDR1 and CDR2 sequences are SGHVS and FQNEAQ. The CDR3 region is CASSPRVAGPDTQYF. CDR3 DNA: TGTGCCAGCAGCCCCAGGGTAGCGGGACCGGATACGCAGTATTTT.

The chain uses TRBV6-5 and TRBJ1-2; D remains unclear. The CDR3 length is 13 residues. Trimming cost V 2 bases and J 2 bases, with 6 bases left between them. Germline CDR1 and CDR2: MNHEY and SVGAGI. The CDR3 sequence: CASSYVQNYGYTF. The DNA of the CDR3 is TGTGCCAGCAGTTACGTACAGAACTATGGCTACACCTTC.

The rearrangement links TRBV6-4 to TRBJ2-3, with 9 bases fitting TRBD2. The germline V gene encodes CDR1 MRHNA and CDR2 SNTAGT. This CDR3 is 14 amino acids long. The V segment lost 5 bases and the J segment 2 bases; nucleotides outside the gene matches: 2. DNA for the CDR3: TGTGCCAGCAGTAGCGGGGGGACCACAGATACGCAGTATTTT. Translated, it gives CASSSGGTTDTQYF.

CDR3 sequence (DNA): TGTGCCAGCAGTCCCGGGAAGGGCTGGAACACTGAAGCTTTCTTT. Translation: CASSPGKGWNTEAFF. The chain carries TRBV5-4 and TRBJ1-1; no clear D. V dropped 5 bases and J dropped 1 base, with 15 bases sitting between them. CDR1 and CDR2 (germline): SGHNT, YYREEE (reference sequence). This CDR3 has 15 amino acids.

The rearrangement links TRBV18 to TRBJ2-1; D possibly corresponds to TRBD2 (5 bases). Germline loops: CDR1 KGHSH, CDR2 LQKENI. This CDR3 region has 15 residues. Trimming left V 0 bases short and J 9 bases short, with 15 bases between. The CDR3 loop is CASSPPVNGDAEQFF. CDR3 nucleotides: TGTGCCAGCTCACCACCGGTTAACGGGGATGCTGAGCAGTTCTTC.

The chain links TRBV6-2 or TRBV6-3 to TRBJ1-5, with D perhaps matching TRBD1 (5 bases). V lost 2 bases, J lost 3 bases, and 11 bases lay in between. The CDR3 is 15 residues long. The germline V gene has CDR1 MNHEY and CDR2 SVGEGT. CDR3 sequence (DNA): TGTGCCAGCAGTTACCCCGCAGGGTTCAATCAGCCCCAGCATTTT. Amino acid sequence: CASSYPAGFNQPQHF.

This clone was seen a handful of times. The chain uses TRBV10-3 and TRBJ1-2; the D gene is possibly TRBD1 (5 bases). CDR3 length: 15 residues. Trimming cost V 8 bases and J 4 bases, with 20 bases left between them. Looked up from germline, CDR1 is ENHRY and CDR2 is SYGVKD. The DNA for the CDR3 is TGTGCCATCCACCAAGCCAACACGGGGGTCTATGGCTACACCTTC. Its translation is CAIHQANTGVYGYTF.

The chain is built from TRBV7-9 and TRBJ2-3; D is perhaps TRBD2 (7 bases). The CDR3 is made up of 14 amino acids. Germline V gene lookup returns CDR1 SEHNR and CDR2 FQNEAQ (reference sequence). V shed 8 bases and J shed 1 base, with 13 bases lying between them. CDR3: CASGWRGRTDTQYF. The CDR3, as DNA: TGTGCCAGCGGCTGGCGGGGGCGCACAGATACGCAGTATTTT.